This T cell receptor beta chain was sequenced during a study of OX40 agonist ivuxolimab in advanced cancers. Study-level points and caveats: Antigen specificity remained undetermined for the expanded peripheral T cells.

Clones were read by immunoSEQ multiplex PCR, and TCRdb kept only the in-frame ones, dropping some. The sample lists some 50,000 clones, about 95% occurring once. CDR1 and CDR2 (germline): SGHVS, FNYEAQ. CDR3 length equals 15 residues. With 0 bases removed from V and 9 bases from J, the gap between germline ends came to 15 bases. Regarding this clone: The antigen remains undetermined.

The rearrangement uses TRBV7-6 and TRBJ2-1, with D maybe TRBD2 (6 bases). The source was CD4+ or CD8+ T cells sorted from blood, collected in a trial of the OX40 agonist ivuxolimab. The clonotype comes from an adult with an advanced solid tumor such as melanoma, head and neck, liver or kidney cancer. Here the CDR3 reads CASSLAGRSFLEQFF. Written as DNA, the CDR3 is TGTGCCAGCAGCTTAGCCGGGAGATCCTTTCTTGAGCAGTTCTTC.